This T cell receptor (beta chain) was identified during a study of shared clonotypes between healthy human individuals. The CDR3 length is 15 residues. Germline lookup yields CDR1 MNHNS and CDR2 SASEGT. The junction had 4 bases not matched to a gene; V was cut back by 3 bases and J by 0 bases. On sorted subsets, replicate PCRs used 200 to 250 ng DNA, or around 30,000 T cell genomes. TCRdb's table, derived via immunoSEQ multiplex PCR, lists solely in-frame clones and lacks some. Counted here are around 1.5 million clones, roughly 98% occurring once; the ten biggest clones make up about 0.45%. It was into CD45RA+ naive and CD45RA-negative memory subsets that the CD4+ cells were split. About this clone itself: Its antigen is not identified.

General observations from the study: About 5% of naive CD4 clonotypes were shared across a handful of donors.

Material: naive CD4+ T cells sorted from blood. Subset denoted: CD45RA+ positively selected. This TCR was sampled from a man between 25 and 39 years old in good health. The rearrangement uses TRBV6-1 and TRBJ2-7, with 8 positions matching TRBD2. The CDR3 spells CASSDIAGISYEQYF. The CDR3 DNA reads TGTGCCAGCAGTGATATAGCGGGGATCTCCTACGAGCAGTACTTC.